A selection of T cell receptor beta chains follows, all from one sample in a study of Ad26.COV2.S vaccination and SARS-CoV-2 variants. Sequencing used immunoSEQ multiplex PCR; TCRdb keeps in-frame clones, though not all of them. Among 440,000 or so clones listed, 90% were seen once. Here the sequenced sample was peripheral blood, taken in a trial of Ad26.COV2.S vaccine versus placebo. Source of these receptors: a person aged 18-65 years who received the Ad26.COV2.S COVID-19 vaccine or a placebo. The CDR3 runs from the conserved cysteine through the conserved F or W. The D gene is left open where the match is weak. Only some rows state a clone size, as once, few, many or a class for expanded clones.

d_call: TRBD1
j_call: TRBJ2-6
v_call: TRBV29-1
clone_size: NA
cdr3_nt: TGCAGCGTTGAACTTCGGGACAGGGTAACGAGGGGGGCCAACGTCCTGACTTTC
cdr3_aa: CSVELRDRVTRGANVLTF

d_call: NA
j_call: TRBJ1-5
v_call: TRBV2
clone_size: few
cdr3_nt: TGTGCCAGCAGTGAAGAGGCAGGGAATCAGCCCCAGCATTTT
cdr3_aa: CASSEEAGNQPQHF

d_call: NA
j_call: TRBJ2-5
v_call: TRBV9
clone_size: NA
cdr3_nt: TGTGCCAGCGGGGGGAACAACCGCGAGACCCAGTACTTC
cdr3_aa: CASGGNNRETQYF

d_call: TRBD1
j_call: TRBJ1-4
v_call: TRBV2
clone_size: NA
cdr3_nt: TGTGCCAGCTCCCGAGGGGACAGGGGGCCGGTTGAAAAACTGTTTTTT
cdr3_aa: CASSRGDRGPVEKLFF

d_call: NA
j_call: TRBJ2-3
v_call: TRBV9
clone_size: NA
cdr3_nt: TGTGCCAGCAGCGCTAGGGGTGGGGATACGCAGTATTTT
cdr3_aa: CASSARGGDTQYF

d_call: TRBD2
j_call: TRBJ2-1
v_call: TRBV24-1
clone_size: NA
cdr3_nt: TGTGCCACCAGTGATTTGCGTGATAGCGGGTATGAGCAGTTCTTC
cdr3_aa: CATSDLRDSGYEQFF

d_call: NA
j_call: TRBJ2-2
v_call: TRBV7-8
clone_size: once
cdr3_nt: TGTGCCAGCAGCTTCGCATTAACTACTGCGAACACCGGGGAGCTGTTTTTT
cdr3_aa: CASSFALTTANTGELFF

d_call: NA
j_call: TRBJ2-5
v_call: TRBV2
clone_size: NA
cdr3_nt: TGTGCCAGCACAGCGGAAGAGACCCAGTACTTC
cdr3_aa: CASTAEETQYF

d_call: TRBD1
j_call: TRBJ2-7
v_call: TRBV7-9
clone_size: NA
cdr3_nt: TGTGCCAGCAGCTCCCGGACAGGGTCCTACGAGCAGTACTTC
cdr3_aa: CASSSRTGSYEQYF

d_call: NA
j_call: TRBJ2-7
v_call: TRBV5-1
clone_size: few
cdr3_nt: TGCGCCAGCAGCTTGACCCCCTACGAGCAGTACTTC
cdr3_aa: CASSLTPYEQYF

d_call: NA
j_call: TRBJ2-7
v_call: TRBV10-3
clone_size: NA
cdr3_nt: TGTGCCATCAGTGAGGGGGCAGGGACTGACTCAAAACCCTACGAGCAGTACTTC
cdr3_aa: CAISEGAGTDSKPYEQYF

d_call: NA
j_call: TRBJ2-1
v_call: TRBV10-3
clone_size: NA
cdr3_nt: TGTGCCATCAGTGAGTTTGAGTCCGGGGAGCAGTTCTTC
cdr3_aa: CAISEFESGEQFF

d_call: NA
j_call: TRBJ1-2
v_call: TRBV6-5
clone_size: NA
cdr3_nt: TGTGCCAGCAGTTCCACCGGGTGGGGGAAAGGCTACACCTTC
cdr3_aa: CASSSTGWGKGYTF

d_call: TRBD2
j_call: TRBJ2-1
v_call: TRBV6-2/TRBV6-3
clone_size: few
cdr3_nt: TGTGCCAGCAGTGCCGGGGCTAGCGGCTCCTACAATGAGCAGTTCTTC
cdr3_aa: CASSAGASGSYNEQFF

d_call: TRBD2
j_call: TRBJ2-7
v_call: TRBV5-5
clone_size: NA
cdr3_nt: TGTGCCAGCAGCTTCCTTAGCGGGGGCTCCTACGAGCAGTACTTC
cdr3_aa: CASSFLSGGSYEQYF

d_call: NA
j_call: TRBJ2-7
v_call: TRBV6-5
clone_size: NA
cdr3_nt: TGTGCCAGCAGAAGGGACATCTACGAGCAGTACTTC
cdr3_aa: CASRRDIYEQYF

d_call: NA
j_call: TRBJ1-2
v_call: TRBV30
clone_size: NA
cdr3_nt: TGTGCCTGGAGTGTTCGGAACGGCTATGGCTACACCTTC
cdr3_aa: CAWSVRNGYGYTF

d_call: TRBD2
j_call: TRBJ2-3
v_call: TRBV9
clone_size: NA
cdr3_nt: TGTGCCAGCAGCGGTCTAGCGGGAGGGCCCCACGATACGCAGTATTTT
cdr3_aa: CASSGLAGGPHDTQYF

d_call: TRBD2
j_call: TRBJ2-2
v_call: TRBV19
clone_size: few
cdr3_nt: TGTGCCAGTAGTATACGGCTAGCGGGGGCGAACACCGGGGAGCTGTTTTTT
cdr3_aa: CASSIRLAGANTGELFF

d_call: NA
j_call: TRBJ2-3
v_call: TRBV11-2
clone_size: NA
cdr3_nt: TGTGCCAGCAGCCCGGGGGCCGTAGCAGATACGCAGTATTTT
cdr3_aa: CASSPGAVADTQYF

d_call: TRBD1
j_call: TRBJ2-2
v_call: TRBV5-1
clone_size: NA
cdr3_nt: TGCGCCAGCAGCTTGGCCGAGGGGGCTTACACCGGGGAGCTGTTTTTT
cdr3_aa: CASSLAEGAYTGELFF

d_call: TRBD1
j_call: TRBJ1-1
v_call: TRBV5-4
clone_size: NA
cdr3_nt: TGTGCCAGCAGCGCAATATCCCAGGGACAGGGCTTTCAAGCTTTCTTT
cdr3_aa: CASSAISQGQGFQAFF

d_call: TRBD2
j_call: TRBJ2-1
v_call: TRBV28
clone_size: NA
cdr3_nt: TGTGCCAGCAGTCAACTAGCGGGCCAACTGCAGTTCTTC
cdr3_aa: CASSQLAGQLQFF

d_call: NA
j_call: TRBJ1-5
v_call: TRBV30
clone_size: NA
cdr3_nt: TGTGCCTGGAGTCCGGACATACTTAGCAATCAGCCCCAGCATTTT
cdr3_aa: CAWSPDILSNQPQHF

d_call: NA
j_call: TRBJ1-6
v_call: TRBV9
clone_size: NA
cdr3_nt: TGTGCCAGCAGCACATCAGGGGATAATTCACCCCTCCACTTT
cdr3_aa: CASSTSGDNSPLHF

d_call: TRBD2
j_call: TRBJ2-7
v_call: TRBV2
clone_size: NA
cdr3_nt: TGTGCCAGCAGGCGGGAGAGCTACGAGCAGTACTTC
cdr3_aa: CASRRESYEQYF

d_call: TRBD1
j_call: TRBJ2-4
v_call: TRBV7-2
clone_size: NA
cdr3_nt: TGTGCCAGCAGCTTCGGGACAGGGACTCCCGGGATTCAGTACTTC
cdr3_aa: CASSFGTGTPGIQYF

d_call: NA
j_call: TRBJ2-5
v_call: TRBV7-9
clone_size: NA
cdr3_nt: TGTGCCAGCCTTCCAGCGGGCGGTCAAGAGACCCAGTACTTC
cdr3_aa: CASLPAGGQETQYF

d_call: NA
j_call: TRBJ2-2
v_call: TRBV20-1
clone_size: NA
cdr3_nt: TGCAGTGCTAGCGGGACCGGGGAGCTGTTTTTT
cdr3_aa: CSASGTGELFF

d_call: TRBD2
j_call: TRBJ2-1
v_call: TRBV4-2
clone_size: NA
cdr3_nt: TGTGCCAGCAGCCAAGTAGCGGGAGGGCCCAATGAGCAGTTCTTC
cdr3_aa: CASSQVAGGPNEQFF

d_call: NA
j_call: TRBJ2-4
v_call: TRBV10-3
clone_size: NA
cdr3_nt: TGTGCCATCAGGGATCAGGGGATGAACATTCAGTACTTC
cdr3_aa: CAIRDQGMNIQYF